These 22 T cell receptor beta chains were all obtained from the same sample, sequenced in a study of cytomegalovirus exposure and HLA in healthy donors. The PCR ran on 60 Vbeta and 13 Jbeta primers. Profiling relied on immunoSEQ multiplex PCR, and the TCRdb table lists in-frame clones only, not all of them. The table includes 160,000 or so clones, roughly 79% detected once. The material sequenced was PBMCs. Receptors were obtained from a man aged 40-49 years in good health and CMV-seropositive.

Remarks on this clone: The junction shows a germline mismatch at one end, possibly a read error. The CDR3: CSSRQTSYEQFF. The CDR3 DNA reads as TGTTCCAGCAGACAGACTAGTTACGAGCAGTTCTTC. The V call is TRBV7-9, the J call TRBJ2-1, with D possibly TRBD2 on 6 matching bases. CDR1 is SEHNR, CDR2 FQNEAQ, per germline (reference sequence). The CDR3 is 12 amino acids.

For this clone: The same CDR3 can be traced to other DNA sequences in this sample. The CDR3 spells CSVAGQGLYEQYF. The CDR3 coding sequence is TGCAGCGTTGCTGGACAGGGGCTCTACGAGCAGTACTTC. V is TRBV29-1 and J is TRBJ2-7; the match to TRBD1 covers 9 bases. The ends lost 4 bases at V and 3 bases at J; junction bases unmatched: 4. The germline V gene encodes CDR1 SQVTM and CDR2 ANQGSEA. The CDR3 is 13 amino acids.

The J gene is TRBJ1-4, the V gene TRBV5-1; 10 positions match TRBD1. This CDR3 contains 15 residues. Germline V CDR1 and CDR2: SGHRS, YFSETQ. V lost 4 bases, J lost 7 bases, and 7 bases stayed unmatched. The CDR3 DNA reads as TGCGCCAGCAGCGAGACAGGGGGCAAGGTTGAAAAACTGTTTTTT. Translated, it gives CASSETGGKVEKLFF.

Comment on this clone: Mismatch with germline at one junction end may stem from a read error. The rearrangement uses TRBV7-7 and TRBJ2-1, with D hard to call. Per the germline V gene, CDR1 is SSHAT and CDR2 is FNYEAQ (reference sequence). The CDR3 is 13 amino acids. CDR3 loop: CASSLVVEDEQFF. The CDR3, as DNA: TGTGCTAGCAGCTTAGTGGTCGAGGATGAGCAGTTCTTC. The entire variable domain, with the rest obtained from reference TRBV7-7 and TRBJ2-1, is as follows: GAGVSQSPRYKVTKRGQDVTLRCDPISSHATLYWYQQALGQGPEFLTYFNYEAQPDKSGLPSDRFSAERPEGSISTLTIQRTEQRDSAMYRCASSLVVEDEQFFGPGTRLTVL.

A few counts support this clone. The V gene is TRBV7-2, the J gene TRBJ2-7; D possibly corresponds to TRBD1 (5 bases). V gave up 1 base and J gave up 3 bases, with 10 bases separating them. From germline, CDR1 is SGHTA and CDR2 FQGNSA. CDR3 length: 14 amino acids. The CDR3 coding sequence is TGTGCCAGCAGCTTAGAAGCAGGGAACTACGAGCAGTACTTC. Amino acids: CASSLEAGNYEQYF.

The V call is TRBV11-2, the J call TRBJ2-7; 7 bases agree with TRBD1. Germline assignment: CDR1 SGHAT and CDR2 FQNNGV. V shed 5 bases, J shed 5 bases, and the junction held 3 bases outside the gene matches. The CDR3 contains 12 residues. In nucleotides, the CDR3 is TGTGCCAGCAGCGGCGGACAGGACGAGCAGTACTTC. Its translation: CASSGGQDEQYF.

The rearrangement joins TRBV18 to TRBJ2-7; TRBD1 is a possible D gene (7 bases). In germline, CDR1 is KGHSH, CDR2 LQKENI. V lost 4 bases and J 4 bases, leaving 11 bases between the germline ends. The CDR3 is made up of 13 amino acids. The CDR3 DNA is TGTGCCAGCTCACGCGGGACAGATTACGAGCAGTACTTC. Its protein is CASSRGTDYEQYF.

This clone was counted between two and nine times. The CDR3 region is CASSSTSGPVGELFF. The CDR3 DNA reads as TGTGCCAGCAGCTCAACTAGCGGACCCGTCGGGGAGCTGTTTTTT. V is TRBV7-9 and J is TRBJ2-2, with TRBD2 identical over 8 bases. The germline V gene encodes CDR1 SEHNR and CDR2 FQNEAQ (reference sequence). Germline trimming cut 4 bases from V and 7 bases from J; bases unmatched to any gene: 8. This CDR3 has 15 amino acids.

V usage is TRBV27 and J usage is TRBJ1-2; D might be TRBD1 (6 bases). Trimming removed 3 bases at V and 0 bases at J, with 11 bases between. Germline CDR1 reads MNHEY; CDR2 reads SMNVEV (reference sequence). There are 15 residues in the CDR3. CDR3: CASSFGGRTNYGYTF. The CDR3 nucleotides read TGTGCCAGCAGTTTCGGGGGGCGCACTAACTATGGCTACACCTTC.

The chain links TRBV9 to TRBJ1-2, with TRBD1 as a possible D gene (5 bases). Germline V gene sequence: CDR1 SGDLS, CDR2 YYNGEE. The CDR3 loop spans 15 amino acids. V was clipped by 4 bases and J by 3 bases, with 16 bases between them. CDR3 DNA sequence: TGTGCCAGCAGCCAGCGGTCCGGGGGTGACTATGGCTACACCTTC. Translating gives CASSQRSGGDYGYTF.

This clone was seen once. The V call is TRBV28, the J call TRBJ2-2, with 9 bases fitting TRBD2. CDR1 and CDR2 (germline): MDHEN, SYDVKM. The V segment lost 3 bases and the J segment 6 bases; nucleotides outside the gene matches: 8. The length of the CDR3 is 16 residues. The CDR3 spells CASSFIAGVGAGELFF. CDR3 bases: TGTGCCAGCAGTTTCATAGCGGGAGTTGGGGCCGGGGAGCTGTTTTTT.

This clone was seen more than once but under ten times. The V call is TRBV7-9, the J call TRBJ2-5, with TRBD2 matching over 10 bases. The germline gives CDR1 SEHNR, CDR2 FQNEAQ (reference sequence). CDR3 length: 13 residues. The V gene end was trimmed by 8 bases and the J gene end by 5 bases; junction bases not matched to a gene: 5. The CDR3 protein is CASLLAGVETQYF. DNA of the CDR3: TGTGCCAGCCTCCTAGCGGGAGTGGAGACCCAGTACTTC.

Regarding this clone: Other DNA sequences from this sample encode an identical CDR3 as well. The chain couples TRBV5-1 to TRBJ1-1; TRBD1 agrees at 8 bases. The CDR3 is made up of 14 amino acids. Germline CDR1 SGHRS, CDR2 YFSETQ. V lost 3 bases and J lost 4; bases outside the gene matches: 5. CDR3 loop: CASSSTTGGTEAFF. CDR3 DNA: TGCGCCAGCAGCTCTACTACAGGGGGCACTGAAGCTTTCTTT.

A note on this clone: The same CDR3 can be traced to other DNA sequences in this sample. This sequence joins TRBV18 and TRBJ2-1, with TRBD2 matching over 9 bases. CDR1 is KGHSH, CDR2 LQKENI, per germline. The CDR3 covers 16 residues. The J segment lost 0 bases and the V segment lost 3 bases, leaving 3 bases of the junction unmatched. The CDR3 here is CASSPLAGSSYNEQFF. CDR3 in DNA: TGTGCCAGCTCACCCCTAGCGGGGAGCTCCTACAATGAGCAGTTCTTC.

As DNA, the CDR3 is TGTGCCAGTAGTAGGGACAGATTAGAGACCCAGTACTTC. It codes for CASSRDRLETQYF. The chain uses TRBV19 and TRBJ2-5; 7 nucleotides line up with TRBD1. Trimming cost V 4 bases and J 4 bases; bases outside gene matches: 3. The CDR3 is made up of 13 amino acids. Germline V lookup: CDR1 LNHDA, CDR2 SQIVND (reference sequence).

This chain joins TRBV7-2 and TRBJ1-6; tentatively, D is TRBD1 (6 bases). In germline, CDR1 is SGHTA, CDR2 FQGNSA. There are 14 residues in the CDR3. V was clipped by 2 bases and J by 9 bases, with 11 bases between them. DNA of the CDR3: TGTGCCAGCAGCTTACAGGGGTTCGGTTCACCCCTCCACTTT. Protein sequence: CASSLQGFGSPLHF.

The DNA for the CDR3 is TGTGCCAGCAGTTCCAGGACAGGGGGAAATTTTTGGGAGTACTTC. It translates to CASSSRTGGNFWEYF. V and J are TRBV6-1 and TRBJ2-7; TRBD1 matches at 10 bases. The CDR3 covers 15 residues. The ends lost 5 bases at V and 11 bases at J; junction bases unmatched: 15. Germline CDR1 MNHNS, CDR2 SASEGT.

This chain links TRBV7-9 with TRBJ2-7, with 7 bases matching TRBD1. Germline CDR1 is SEHNR and CDR2 is FQNEAQ (reference sequence). The CDR3 has 15 residues. The J segment lost 5 bases and the V segment lost 5 bases, leaving 12 bases of the junction unmatched. CDR3 in amino acids: CASSEYRDSVNEQYF. The CDR3 region has the DNA TGTGCCAGCAGCGAATACCGGGACAGTGTCAACGAGCAGTACTTC.

The chain couples TRBV7-3 to TRBJ2-1; D possibly corresponds to TRBD1 (5 bases). CDR1 is SGHTA and CDR2 is FQGTGA in the germline V gene. V was clipped by 4 bases and J by 8 bases, with 18 bases between them. The CDR3 has 15 residues. The CDR3 loop reads CASSSLSAMGHEQFF. DNA of the CDR3: TGTGCCAGCAGCTCTCTGAGTGCGATGGGGCATGAGCAGTTCTTC.

The chain recombines TRBV18 with TRBJ2-5, with D maybe TRBD1 (5 bases). The length of the CDR3 is 15 residues. Germline V gives CDR1 KGHSH, CDR2 LQKENI. Trimming took off 3 bases at V and 1 base at J, with 12 bases between the two ends. The CDR3 loop is CASSPARAVQETQYF. CDR3 DNA: TGTGCCAGCTCACCGGCCAGGGCGGTCCAAGAGACCCAGTACTTC.

This clone was recorded a few times. V and J are TRBV30 and TRBJ1-5; D call uncertain. V was shortened by 0 bases and J by 7 bases, with 10 bases between the two germline ends. Germline CDR1 reads GTSNPN; CDR2 reads SVGIG (reference sequence). This CDR3 region has 13 residues. The CDR3, as DNA: TGTGCCTGGAGTGTGAGCGGAGACCAGCCCCAGCATTTT. This translates into CAWSVSGDQPQHF.

The chain combines TRBV4-1 with TRBJ2-1, with D perhaps matching TRBD1 (6 bases). The CDR3 has 18 residues. Germline CDR1 is MGHRA and CDR2 is YSYEKL. V lost 0 bases and J 7 bases, leaving 22 bases between the germline ends. The CDR3 bases are TGCGCCAGCAGCCAAGATTATTTTCTGGGGGCCGGGGCGAATGAGCAGTTCTTC. Protein product: CASSQDYFLGAGANEQFF.